Sequencing of this TCR beta chain was carried out in a study of shared T cell receptors in the human thymus. V dropped 0 bases and J dropped 0; count of bases not matched to a gene: 2. There are 15 residues in the CDR3. Germline-derived CDR1 and CDR2 are SEHNR and FQNEAQ (reference sequence). This table comes from immunoSEQ multiplex PCR, and its TCRdb copy is limited to in-frame clones, with some not included. The table has about 380,000 clones, over 90% seen once; the top ten hold about 0.02%. Material for sequencing was thymocytes. This receptor was identified in a human donor. V usage is TRBV7-9 and J usage is TRBJ2-7; 7 bases are shared with TRBD2. CDR3 bases: TGTGCCAGCAGCTTAGCGGAGCGGGACTCCTACGAGCAGTACTTC. This encodes CASSLAERDSYEQYF.